The present entry profiles one T cell receptor beta chain with its context. This clonotype was found many times. Its antigen specificity is not known. Per-base quality was not reported, and no clone a single base away is much larger than it. The protocol used for the library was 5' RACE. The ligated cDNA was amplified by four rounds of PCR, in which nested alpha and beta constant region primers were used together with the SP2 primer. For the blood and skin samples, reverse transcription of TCR RNA was done with SuperScript IV along with alpha and beta constant region primers. An oligonucleotide carrying the Illumina SP2 primer and a UMI was ligated to the 3' end of the cDNA by means of T4 RNA ligase 1. The 12-nucleotide UMI was composed of two random hexamers separated by an eight-base spacer, which was included to prevent hairpin formation. From the second PCR onward, TCR alpha and beta chain libraries were processed separately, and dual indexing was applied for multiplexing. After pooling, the indexed libraries were analyzed by capillary electrophoresis and sequenced on either an Illumina MiSeq or NextSeq. To boost base diversity and improve cluster recognition, PhiX DNA at roughly 5-8% was spiked into the libraries. On the authors' methods: Demultiplexor extracted UMIs from read 2, combined them with read 1 TCR sequence, and split reads by sample indices. Decombinator identified V and J genes and V-J junctions and gave each TCR a five-part identifier that included V and J deletions. Collapsinator relied on UMIs to correct both sequencing errors and PCR amplification heterogeneity, producing a UMI-based abundance for each TCR. Identifiers were converted to nucleotide sequence by CDR3Translator and translated to amino acids, and CDR3 regions were extracted on the basis of terminal motifs. Error-corrected counts of alpha and beta TCRs from blood and skin were compared after being normalized to the amount of input RNA. TCRdb reprocessed the public reads (quality trimming at Q25 with fastp, clone calling with MiXCR) and kept in-frame beta chains. For every CDR3 protein sequence, its rows merge into one entry that carries the most common genes and DNA. Here the V and J calls rest on TCRdb's processing, not on the authors' analysis. This sample holds more than 50,000 distinct CDR3 sequences; less than 10% were observed only once. The top ten clonotypes cover about 19% of the sample.

The sample comes from a study of naive and memory T cell subsets (dated by TCRdb to 2016 to 2017). With respect to the entire study: The figure summarizing these samples reported some 10 blood donors, 7 tuberculin skin test biopsies and 3 saline control biopsies. PCR2 was typically a SYBR Green qPCR stopped at a set threshold; low-input samples could instead use end-point PCR (approximately 6 cycles). Study-wide conclusions, independent of this receptor: The RNA-based method was acknowledged to be potentially sensitive to changes in TCR transcripts with T cell activation and differentiation.

The study reported a robust and sensitive protocol to amplify, sequence and analyze TCRs, based on 3' ligation of a UMI-containing oligonucleotide to TCR cDNA. Whole blood analysis involved drawing 2 to 3 ml of peripheral blood from adult healthy volunteers into Tempus tubes and then extracting RNA following the manufacturer's instructions. Before reverse transcription, total RNA that had not been cell sorted was treated with RQ1 DNase, with a target input of about 1 to 1,100 ng. Libraries were prepared from skin biopsies and whole blood so that pipeline robustness could be tested in samples in which T cells form a minority population. Its CDR3 holds 13 amino acids, cysteine through phenylalanine. The CDR3 DNA has 39 bases and is translated from base 1. The V end loses 0 bases and the J end loses 1 base, and a stretch of 4 bases separates them. CDR1 and CDR2 are drawn from the germline V gene (reference sequence): GTSNPN, SVGIG.

The chain joins TRBV30 to TRBJ1-3; a confident D gene designation cannot be given. The TCR comes from a female donor in good health. The CDR3 sequence is CAWSVNSGNTIYF. The nucleotide sequence is given as TGTGCCTGGAGTGTTAATTCTGGAAACACCATATATTTT.